This T cell receptor beta chain was obtained from a study of tissue T cells after allogeneic stem cell transplantation. Notes on the study in general: The patient cohort was small and clinically heterogeneous, with limited sampling depth. Some tissue clones might be persisting host cells; their alloreactivity or antigen specificity was not determined. Shared clones across patients were few; motif clustering revealed tissue-specific shared signatures. In patients and mice, blood and spleen missed much of tissue repertoire.

Trimming removed 3 bases at V and 1 base at J, with 4 bases between. The CDR3 is made up of 13 amino acids. CDR1 is MNHDT and CDR2 is YYDKIL in the germline V gene. The method was immunoSEQ multiplex PCR; TCRdb's version includes in-frame clones alone and lacks a portion of them. The sample lists about 21,000 clones, approximately 69% occurring once. Concerning this clone: Its antigen is as yet unknown. All gene names here are mouse names. The observed sequence ends 1 residue before the CDR3 terminus, with the missing tail filled in from the germline J gene.

The chain employs TRBV17 and TRBJ2-1; no definite D call. This TCR was sampled from a female BALB/c mouse in good health. This mouse strain has H2-d as its MHC haplotype. The sample was blood. The part of the CDR3 DNA that was read is TGTGCTAGCAGTAGCCAGAACTATGCTGAGCAGTTC. Amino acid sequence: CASSSQNYAEQF. The CDR3 as a whole reads CASSSQNYAEQFF.